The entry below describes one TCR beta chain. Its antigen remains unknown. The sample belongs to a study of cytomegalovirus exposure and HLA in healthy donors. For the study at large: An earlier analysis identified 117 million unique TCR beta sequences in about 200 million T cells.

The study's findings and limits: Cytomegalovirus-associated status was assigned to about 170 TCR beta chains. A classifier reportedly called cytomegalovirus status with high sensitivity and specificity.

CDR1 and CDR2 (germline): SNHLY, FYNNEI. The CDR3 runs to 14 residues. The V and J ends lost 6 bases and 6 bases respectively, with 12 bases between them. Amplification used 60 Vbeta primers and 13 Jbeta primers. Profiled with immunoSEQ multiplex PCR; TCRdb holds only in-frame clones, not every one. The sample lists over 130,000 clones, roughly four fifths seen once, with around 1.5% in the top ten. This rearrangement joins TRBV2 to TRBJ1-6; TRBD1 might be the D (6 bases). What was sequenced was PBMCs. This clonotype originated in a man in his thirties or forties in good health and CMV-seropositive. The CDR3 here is CASRSGEGNSPLHF. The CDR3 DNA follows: TGTGCCAGCAGGTCAGGGGAGGGTAATTCACCCCTCCACTTT.